The 32 T cell receptor beta chains below all came from one sample that was sequenced in a study of T-cell reconstitution after alpha-beta-depleted transplantation in children. Unique molecular identifiers featured in how the TCRbeta library was prepared. From the PCR reads, TCRdb called clonotypes with MiXCR, one entry per CDR3 protein. The data hold approximately 240,000 distinct CDR3 sequences, with approximately 9% observed a single time. The starting material was PBMCs from the stem cell graft donor, obtained from the stem cell graft. The receptors derive from a human donor who donated a stem cell graft to a child with acute lymphoblastic leukemia.

Notes on this clonotype: A read error is possible here, since a much larger clone lies one base away. Given the absence of the conserved phenylalanine or tryptophan at the CDR3 end, a read error is likely. This rearrangement joins TRBV18 to TRBJ2-7; D may correspond to TRBD1 or TRBD2 (5 bases each). V shed 6 bases and J shed 0 bases, with 9 bases lying between them. Germline CDR1 KGHSH, CDR2 LQKENI. The CDR3 length is 13 residues. In DNA form, the CDR3 reads TGTGCCAGCTCGGGGGACGACTCCTACGAGCAGTACTCC. Its protein product is CASSGDDSYEQYS.

This clonotype was detected ten times or more. The chain is built from TRBV6-1 and TRBJ1-5, with 10 bases fitting TRBD1. This CDR3 is 20 amino acids long. V was pared by 2 bases and J by 0 bases, with 13 bases of the junction left unmatched. Germline V gene lookup returns CDR1 MNHNS and CDR2 SASEGT. The CDR3 DNA reads TGTGCCAGCAGTGAATATCTAGGGACAGGGGCCGTTAATAGCAATCAGCCCCAGCATTTT. Its protein product is CASSEYLGTGAVNSNQPQHF.

This clonotype has at least ten counts. This chain connects TRBV4-3 to TRBJ2-3; 12 bases fit TRBD2. V lost 1 base to trimming and J lost 2 bases; unmatched junction nucleotides: 4. Germline CDR1 is LGHNA and CDR2 is YSLEER. CDR3 size: 17 residues. CDR3 coding DNA: TGCGCCAGCAGCCAAGTCGGGACTAGCGGGCCCACAGATACGCAGTATTTT. Protein product: CASSQVGTSGPTDTQYF.

There are a few counts of this clonotype. The rearrangement uses TRBV5-6 and TRBJ2-7; the match to TRBD1 covers 8 bases. The CDR3 runs to 15 residues. Per the germline V gene, CDR1 is SGHDT and CDR2 is YYEEEE. Losses at the gene ends were 6 bases for V and 3 bases for J; bases not matched to a gene: 11. The CDR3 loop reads CASKKGQGPFYEQYF. The DNA for the CDR3 is TGTGCCAGCAAAAAAGGACAGGGCCCCTTCTACGAGCAGTACTTC.

This clonotype occurred many times. This chain connects TRBV29-1 to TRBJ2-3; D is unresolved. Trimming took 2 bases from V and 2 from J, leaving 8 bases between them. CDR3 length: 13 amino acids. CDR1 and CDR2 (germline): SQVTM, ANQGSEA. In nucleotides, the CDR3 is TGCAGCGTTGAATCGGACCACACAGATACGCAGTATTTT. Translated, it gives CSVESDHTDTQYF.

J is TRBJ2-7 and V is TRBV27; a possible D gene is TRBD2 (6 bases). This CDR3 comprises 14 residues. V lost 7 bases and J lost 1, with 14 bases in between. Germline V gene sequence: CDR1 MNHEY, CDR2 SMNVEV (reference sequence). CDR3 DNA: TGTGCCAGCATAGAGGGTCGGGGGTCCTACGAGCAGTACTTC. Its translation is CASIEGRGSYEQYF.

At least ten counts were recorded for this clonotype. The V gene is TRBV6-2 or TRBV6-3, the J gene TRBJ1-1, with D uncertain. Germline V gene lookup returns CDR1 MNHEY and CDR2 SVGEGT. CDR3 length: 15 residues. V lost 6 bases, J lost 1 base, and 15 bases lay in between. CDR3 in amino acids: CASRDAGPKNTEAFF. The CDR3 DNA follows: TGTGCCAGCAGAGATGCCGGACCCAAGAACACTGAAGCTTTCTTT.

This clonotype appeared many times. The chain employs TRBV5-1 and TRBJ1-1; D call uncertain. The length of the CDR3 is 13 residues. V lost 1 base and J lost 2, with 6 bases in between. Germline V gene lookup returns CDR1 SGHRS and CDR2 YFSETQ. The CDR3 region has the DNA TGCGCCAGCAGCTTGAAAGTAAACACTGAAGCTTTCTTT. This sequence encodes CASSLKVNTEAFF.

V is TRBV6-5 and J is TRBJ1-5; D is uncertain. CDR1 and CDR2 from the germline V gene are MNHEY and SVGAGI. This CDR3 has 14 amino acids. V was clipped by 4 bases and J by 3 bases, with 10 bases between them. CDR3 region: CASSSVGVNQPQHF. Written as DNA, the CDR3 is TGTGCCAGCAGTTCCGTTGGGGTCAATCAGCCCCAGCATTTT.

The chain employs TRBV4-2 and TRBJ2-5; weak D call: TRBD2 (7 bases). Germline V CDR1 and CDR2: LGHNA, YNFKEQ. This CDR3 region has 17 residues. Between the trimmed V and J ends, which lost 0 bases and 5 bases, there was a span of 19 bases. CDR3 coding DNA: TGTGCCAGCAGCCAAGAGTTGAGGGGGGGCGGCGGTGAGACCCAGTACTTC. Amino acids: CASSQELRGGGGETQYF.

This clonotype came up many times. V is TRBV7-9 and J is TRBJ1-1; D perhaps matches TRBD1 (6 bases). Between the trimmed V and J ends, which lost 1 base and 5 bases, there was a span of 11 bases. Germline CDR1 and CDR2: SEHNR and FQNEAQ (reference sequence). The CDR3 consists of 14 residues. CDR3 nucleotides: TGTGCCAGCAGCTTAGGATACAGGGAGACTGAAGCTTTCTTT. Its translation is CASSLGYRETEAFF.

This clonotype was seen many times. Here the CDR3 DNA reads TGTGCCAGCAGACAAGGCGGGGGCGGGTATGGCTACACCTTC. It encodes CASRQGGGGYGYTF. The chain joins TRBV6-1 to TRBJ1-2; the D gene is possibly TRBD1 (6 bases). CDR3 size: 14 residues. The germline V gene encodes CDR1 MNHNS and CDR2 SASEGT. Trimming cost V 6 bases and J 5 bases, with 16 bases left between them.

This clonotype was counted ten times or more. The genes are TRBV12-3 or TRBV12-4 and TRBJ2-1; D is possibly TRBD1 or TRBD2 (5 bases each). The CDR3 extends over 15 amino acids. V lost 2 bases and J 8 bases, leaving 16 bases between the germline ends. The CDR3 reads CASSLRDPAIDEQFF. The CDR3 DNA sequence: TGTGCCAGCAGTTTAAGGGACCCCGCGATAGATGAGCAGTTCTTC.

The chain links TRBV20-1 to TRBJ2-1; D gene uncertain. Germline CDR1 and CDR2: DFQATT and SNEGSKA (reference sequence). The CDR3 is 12 amino acids. V shed 3 bases and J shed 7 bases, with 10 bases lying between them. CDR3 loop: CSASPGLNEQFF. The CDR3 DNA sequence: TGCAGTGCTAGTCCCGGCTTGAATGAGCAGTTCTTC.

In this sample, this clonotype turned up many times. This chain joins TRBV6-2 or TRBV6-3 and TRBJ2-1, with TRBD2 identical over 9 bases. Germline CDR1 is MNHEY and CDR2 is SVGEGT. The CDR3 consists of 17 residues. With 3 bases clipped from V and 4 bases from J, the junction kept 10 bases outside the gene matches. In nucleotides, the CDR3 is TGTGCCAGCAGTTATACGCGGGGGGGCGCAAGGTACAATGAGCAGTTCTTC. It translates to CASSYTRGGARYNEQFF.

This clonotype was seen a few times. The rearrangement links TRBV14 to TRBJ1-1; D call uncertain. V shed 0 bases and J shed 2 bases, with 10 bases lying between them. Germline V lookup: CDR1 SGHDN, CDR2 FVKESK. CDR3 length equals 15 residues. CDR3 region: CASSQDSKINTEAFF. The CDR3 DNA follows: TGTGCCAGCAGCCAAGATTCGAAGATAAACACTGAAGCTTTCTTT.

The sample holds one count of this clonotype. The CDR3 spells CASSYSAGVFEAFF. In nucleotides, the CDR3 is TGTGCCAGCAGTTACTCGGCAGGGGTTTTTGAAGCTTTCTTT. V usage is TRBV6-5 and J usage is TRBJ1-1; weak D call: TRBD1 (6 bases). CDR1 is MNHEY and CDR2 is SVGAGI in the germline V gene. V lost 0 bases, J lost 7 bases, and 12 bases lay in between. CDR3 length equals 14 residues.

This clonotype was picked up many times. J is TRBJ1-2 and V is TRBV12-3 or TRBV12-4; D is ambiguous. The CDR3 is 13 amino acids. V was cut by 3 bases and J by 6 bases, with 11 bases left in between. CDR3 protein: CASSFGRRHGYTF. For the CDR3, the DNA is TGTGCCAGCAGTTTTGGCCGGCGCCATGGCTACACCTTC.

This clonotype was seen only a few times. CDR3 protein: CASSFSSGETQYF. The CDR3 bases are TGCGCCAGCAGCTTTAGTTCCGGAGAGACCCAGTACTTC. The chain joins TRBV5-1 to TRBJ2-5; D ambiguous. Germline V lookup: CDR1 SGHRS, CDR2 YFSETQ. This CDR3 comprises 13 residues. The germline V and J ends were trimmed by 2 bases and 4 bases, with 9 bases remaining between them.

This clonotype was seen more than once but under ten times. The chain combines TRBV6-2 or TRBV6-3 with TRBJ2-1; 9 bases align to TRBD2. This CDR3 has 19 amino acids. V lost 5 bases to trimming and J lost 7 bases; unmatched junction nucleotides: 21. Germline values: CDR1 MNHEY, CDR2 SVGEGT. CDR3 nucleotide sequence: TGTGCCAGCAGTCACCTCGGGCGGGGGGGCCCTCTAGCATATAATGAGCAGTTCTTC. Its translation is CASSHLGRGGPLAYNEQFF.

The chain uses TRBV5-5 and TRBJ1-1; 12 nucleotides align to TRBD1. V shed 4 bases and J 5 bases; nucleotides not matched to a gene: 6. CDR1 and CDR2 from the germline V gene are SGHKS and YYEKEE (reference sequence). The CDR3 runs to 15 residues. The DNA of the CDR3 is TGTGCCAGCAGCCCCCCGGGACAGGGGGCAACTGAAGCTTTCTTT. Translation: CASSPPGQGATEAFF.

Ten or more counts support this clonotype. J is TRBJ1-6 and V is TRBV5-5; 7 bases line up with TRBD1. V dropped 4 bases and J dropped 9; count of bases not matched to a gene: 7. CDR3 size: 14 residues. Germline CDR1 SGHKS, CDR2 YYEKEE (reference sequence). In DNA, the CDR3 is TGTGCCAGCAGCCCCTTGAGGGGGCTTTCACCCCTCCACTTT. Amino acid sequence: CASSPLRGLSPLHF.

This clonotype was recorded many times. The genes are TRBV29-1 and TRBJ2-7; D unclear. Trimming took 4 bases from V and 0 from J, leaving 10 bases between them. The CDR3 length is 13 residues. CDR1 and CDR2 from the germline V gene are SQVTM and ANQGSEA. The CDR3 region has the DNA TGCAGCGTTGCTGCTGAGAGCTCCTACGAGCAGTACTTC. It translates to CSVAAESSYEQYF.

This clonotype was picked up a small number of times. The chain is built from TRBV5-1 and TRBJ2-3; 9 bases fit TRBD2. The CDR3 totals 15 residues. The trim removed 4 bases at V and 1 base at J, leaving 4 bases unmatched. Germline V gene sequence: CDR1 SGHRS, CDR2 YFSETQ. CDR3 nucleotides: TGCGCCAGCAGCGTAGCGGGGGACCGCACAGATACGCAGTATTTT. Translating it yields CASSVAGDRTDTQYF.

CDR3 sequence (DNA): TGTGCCAGCAGCTTGGCGGCTAGCACCGGGGAGCTGTTTTTT. Its protein product is CASSLAASTGELFF. The chain employs TRBV5-4 and TRBJ2-2; no clear D gene. Germline V gives CDR1 SGHNT, CDR2 YYREEE (reference sequence). The CDR3 consists of 14 residues. Between the trimmed V and J ends, which lost 0 bases and 4 bases, there was a span of 7 bases.

The sample holds many counts of this clonotype. The V gene is TRBV24-1, the J gene TRBJ1-2; a possible D gene is TRBD1 (5 bases). Germline CDR1 is KGHDR and CDR2 is SFDVKD. Trimming pared 3 bases from V and 3 bases from J, leaving 13 bases between. The CDR3 is 15 residues long. CDR3 DNA: TGTGCCACCAGTGATGAGGACAACTCGTACTATGGCTACACCTTC. Translation gives CATSDEDNSYYGYTF.

This clonotype was recorded a few times. V usage is TRBV29-1 and J usage is TRBJ2-6, with a tentative D call TRBD1 (8 bases). Germline V gene lookup returns CDR1 SQVTM and CDR2 ANQGSEA. With 0 bases removed from V and 1 base from J, the gap between germline ends came to 13 bases. This CDR3 comprises 17 residues. Here the CDR3 DNA reads TGCAGCGTTGAAGAAACAGGGGGGGCGTCTGGGGCCAACGTCCTGACTTTC. Translated: CSVEETGGASGANVLTF.

This clonotype was counted many times. In DNA, the CDR3 is TGTGCCAGCAGCGGAACTGAAGCTTTCTTT. As protein: CASSGTEAFF. J is TRBJ1-1 and V is TRBV9, with unresolved D. Germline CDR1 reads SGDLS; CDR2 reads YYNGEE. The CDR3 spans 10 residues. Trimming took off 3 bases at V and 5 bases at J, with 2 bases between the two ends.

This clonotype showed up many times. The V call is TRBV29-1, the J call TRBJ2-5; D is possibly TRBD2 (5 bases). This CDR3 has 12 amino acids. CDR1 and CDR2 (germline): SQVTM, ANQGSEA. V was shortened by 8 bases and J by 1 base, with 11 bases between the two germline ends. The CDR3 here is CSFGLRQETQYF. The CDR3 DNA is TGCAGCTTCGGACTCCGCCAAGAGACCCAGTACTTC.

This clonotype appeared many times. DNA of the CDR3: TGTGCCAGCAGGCTCAGTGTCGGGGACGAGCAGTACTTC. This gives the protein CASRLSVGDEQYF. The chain recombines TRBV3-1 with TRBJ2-7, with a tentative D call TRBD2 (5 bases). The germline V gene encodes CDR1 LGHDT and CDR2 YNNKEL (reference sequence). The V and J ends lost 6 bases and 5 bases respectively, with 14 bases between them. This CDR3 spans 13 amino acids.

The sample holds a few counts of this clonotype. The genes are TRBV10-3 and TRBJ2-7, with D tentatively TRBD1 or TRBD2 (5 bases each). CDR3 size: 13 residues. Germline-derived CDR1 and CDR2 are ENHRY and SYGVKD. Trimming took 7 bases from V and 3 from J, leaving 13 bases between them. In DNA form, the CDR3 reads TGTGCCATCACCTGGGACCGAGACTACGAGCAGTACTTC. Encoded protein: CAITWDRDYEQYF.

This clonotype was seen repeatedly, ten times or more. The chain uses TRBV5-6 and TRBJ2-7; D unclear. This CDR3 contains 12 residues. Trimming left V 2 bases short and J 2 bases short, with 5 bases between. The germline V gene encodes CDR1 SGHDT and CDR2 YYEEEE. The CDR3 DNA follows: TGTGCCAGCAGCTTAAGCACCTACGAGCAGTACTTC. Its translation is CASSLSTYEQYF.